This TCR beta chain was captured by sequencing in a study of metastatic and nonmetastatic thyroid tumors. The CDR3 loop spans 15 amino acids. Germline CDR1 reads SGHTA; CDR2 reads FQGNSA. V was pared by 6 bases and J by 7 bases, with 21 bases between. Through MiXCR, TCRdb re-clonotyped the PCR reads. The table lists about 35,000 clones, about 31% of them singletons. Patients had received no treatment of any kind before thyroid surgery. This clone was counted many times. This sequence originates from a female donor with papillary thyroid cancer or a benign thyroid nodule (not recorded which). Some clones in this sample may be carry-over from other donors' samples. V is TRBV7-2 and J is TRBJ1-2; D is perhaps TRBD1 (5 bases). The sample consisted of blood. Here the CDR3 DNA reads TGTGCCAGCAGACCCGGGCAGGGTTTCATTGGTGGCTACACCTTC. Translated, it gives CASRPGQGFIGGYTF.